A single sample is the source of the 26 T cell receptor beta chains below, sequenced in a study of blood T cell repertoires in COVID-19. TCRdb's table, derived via immunoSEQ multiplex PCR, lists solely in-frame clones and lacks some. Of under 12,000 clones in the sample, roughly 81% were seen once. The sequenced sample consisted of peripheral blood. The receptor set was obtained from a man aged 50 to 60 with active COVID-19.

V is TRBV5-4 and J is TRBJ2-7; 7 bases fit TRBD2. Germline-derived CDR1 and CDR2 are SGHNT and YYREEE (reference sequence). The CDR3 is 14 amino acids. V shed 4 bases, J shed 4 bases, and the junction held 8 bases outside the gene matches. In DNA, the CDR3 is TGTGCCAGCAGCGCTCCGGGAGGTCAATACGAGCAGTACTTC. Translated: CASSAPGGQYEQYF.

V gene TRBV5-5 combines with J gene TRBJ2-7; 8 positions match TRBD1. This CDR3 has 17 amino acids. The V and J ends lost 4 bases and 3 bases, in that order; junction bases with no gene match: 15. Germline V gene sequence: CDR1 SGHKS, CDR2 YYEKEE (reference sequence). The CDR3 nucleotides are TGTGCCAGCAGCGAAAAACGGGCCGCGGGACAGGTCTACGAGCAGTACTTC. This sequence encodes CASSEKRAAGQVYEQYF.

This sequence joins TRBV27 and TRBJ2-7; 11 bases line up with TRBD2. CDR3 length equals 16 residues. The V gene end was trimmed by 3 bases and the J gene end by 1 base; junction bases not matched to a gene: 5. Per the germline V gene, CDR1 is MNHEY and CDR2 is SMNVEV (reference sequence). The CDR3 bases are TGTGCCAGCAGTTTTTCTAGCGGGAGGTTATCCTACGAGCAGTACTTC. Protein product: CASSFSSGRLSYEQYF.

V is TRBV7-3 and J is TRBJ2-2, with TRBD2 matching 9 bases. CDR3 length: 17 amino acids. V dropped 4 bases and J dropped 4; count of bases not matched to a gene: 10. Germline V lookup: CDR1 SGHTA, CDR2 FQGTGA. For the CDR3, the DNA is TGTGCCAGCAGCTCGTCTCTCGAGACTAGCGGCACCGGGGAGCTGTTTTTT. Amino acid sequence: CASSSSLETSGTGELFF.

The rearrangement uses TRBV6-5 and TRBJ2-3; 8 bases align to TRBD1. With 8 bases clipped from V and 8 bases from J, the junction kept 9 bases outside the gene matches. Germline-derived CDR1 and CDR2 are MNHEY and SVGAGI. CDR3 length equals 13 residues. The CDR3, as DNA: TGTGCCAGCGGAGGGACAGGTTCATCTACGCAGTATTTT. Translated: CASGGTGSSTQYF.

This clone has only a few counts. CDR3 sequence reads: CASSSWGGQDTEAFF. For the CDR3, the DNA is TGTGCCAGCAGCTCCTGGGGGGGGCAGGACACTGAAGCTTTCTTT. The chain carries TRBV7-9 and TRBJ1-1, with D perhaps matching TRBD1 (6 bases). Germline-derived CDR1 and CDR2 are SEHNR and FQNEAQ (reference sequence). This CDR3 is built from 15 residues. Trimming took off 4 bases at V and 3 bases at J, with 15 bases between the two ends.

This clone was seen just once. The chain is built from TRBV9 and TRBJ2-3; TRBD2 is a possible D gene (5 bases). The CDR3 is 14 amino acids. The ends were cut back, 0 bases at V and 6 bases at J, with 11 bases in the middle. Germline-derived CDR1 and CDR2 are SGDLS and YYNGEE. CDR3: CASSVETDFDTQYF. In DNA, the CDR3 is TGTGCCAGCAGCGTAGAGACGGACTTTGATACGCAGTATTTT.

The chain combines TRBV12-3 or TRBV12-4 with TRBJ2-1; TRBD2 is a possible D gene (5 bases). V shed 3 bases and J shed 10 bases, with 13 bases lying between them. The CDR3 spans 13 residues. In DNA, the CDR3 is TGTGCCAGCAGTTTTCCCCCCCCGGGAGAGCAGTTCTTC. It codes for CASSFPPPGEQFF.

The V and J genes are TRBV6-5 and TRBJ2-5; D is unclear. Germline V gene data show CDR1 as MNHEY and CDR2 as SVGAGI. Trimming pared 8 bases from V and 0 bases from J, leaving 13 bases between. This CDR3 region has 14 residues. The DNA of the CDR3 is TGTGCCAGCGAGGCGCACACTCACCAAGAGACCCAGTACTTC. Protein product: CASEAHTHQETQYF.

The chain has TRBV7-9 and TRBJ1-4, with 9 nucleotides matching TRBD1. The length of the CDR3 is 14 residues. Germline trimming cut 4 bases from V and 10 bases from J; bases unmatched to any gene: 7. Looked up from germline, CDR1 is SEHNR and CDR2 is FQNEAQ (reference sequence). The CDR3, as DNA: TGTGCCAGCAGCTACGGGACAGGGTTTGGAAAACTGTTTTTT. Protein: CASSYGTGFGKLFF. The whole variable domain, filled in from reference TRBV7-9 and TRBJ1-4, reads DTGVSQNPRHKITKRGQNVTFRCDPISEHNRLYWYRQTLGQGPEFLTYFQNEAQLEKSRLLSDRFSAERPKGSFSTLEIQRTEQGDSAMYLCASSYGTGFGKLFFGSGTQLSVL.

The chain is built from TRBV2 and TRBJ1-2; 7 bases are a match to TRBD1. Germline CDR1 SNHLY, CDR2 FYNNEI. With V trimmed by 6 bases and J by 4 bases, 11 bases remained unmatched. The CDR3 has 15 amino acids. CDR3 in DNA: TGTGCCAGCAGGGACCTAAGGGACAGTCGCTATGGCTACACCTTC. It is translated as CASRDLRDSRYGYTF.

This rearrangement joins TRBV28 to TRBJ2-7, with TRBD1 identical over 7 bases. This CDR3 has 18 residues. Looked up from germline, CDR1 is MDHEN and CDR2 is SYDVKM. Trimming removed 6 bases from V and 0 bases from J; junction bases left unmatched: 17. The CDR3 DNA follows: TGTGCCAGCAGACCCCATCCGAGCGACAGGGATCACTCCTACGAGCAGTACTTC. As protein: CASRPHPSDRDHSYEQYF.

This chain links TRBV4-2 with TRBJ1-4, with 9 bases fitting TRBD1. Trimming took 1 base from V and 1 from J; bases not matched to a gene: 4. The germline CDR1 and CDR2 sequences are LGHNA and YNFKEQ. The CDR3 contains 17 residues. The CDR3 sequence: CASSQGQGVVTNEKLFF. The DNA for the CDR3 is TGTGCCAGCAGCCAAGGACAGGGGGTTGTAACTAATGAAAAACTGTTTTTT.

This chain connects TRBV5-6 to TRBJ2-7, with TRBD2 matching over 14 bases. J gave up 7 bases and V 4 bases, and 7 bases lay outside the gene matches. Germline assignment: CDR1 SGHDT and CDR2 YYEEEE. This CDR3 region has 15 residues. The CDR3 DNA sequence: TGTGCCAGCAGCCCGGGACTAGCGGGAGTCGGTGAGCAGTACTTC. Translated: CASSPGLAGVGEQYF.

The chain combines TRBV7-2 with TRBJ1-2; no definite D call. The CDR3 runs to 15 residues. V lost 4 bases, J lost 4 bases, and 16 bases lay in between. Germline V gives CDR1 SGHTA, CDR2 FQGNSA. DNA for the CDR3: TGTGCCAGCAGCTACCAGGCTCATATGGGCTATGGCTACACCTTC. This sequence encodes CASSYQAHMGYGYTF.

The rearrangement uses TRBV5-1 and TRBJ1-1, with a tentative D call TRBD1 (5 bases). Per germline, CDR1 SGHRS and CDR2 YFSETQ. Trimming removed 1 base at V and 1 base at J, with 8 bases between. This CDR3 is 14 amino acids long. The CDR3 DNA reads TGCGCCAGCAGCTTGCGGGGGGAGAACACTGAAGCTTTCTTT. This translates into CASSLRGENTEAFF.

This clone was counted only a few times. V is TRBV3-1 (or the pseudogene TRBV3-2) and J is TRBJ2-7, with 8 bases identical to TRBD1. V trimming: 5 bases; J trimming: 3 bases; junction bases outside the gene matches: 6. CDR1 is LGHDT, CDR2 YNNKEL, per germline (reference sequence). This CDR3 has 14 residues. DNA for the CDR3: TGTGCCAGCAGCTACGGACAGGGTAACTACGAGCAGTACTTC. Protein sequence: CASSYGQGNYEQYF.

This chain connects TRBV13 to TRBJ2-3; TRBD2 matches at 11 bases. CDR3 size: 16 residues. CDR1 is PRHDT and CDR2 is FYEKMQ in the germline V gene (reference sequence). Trimming cost V 5 bases and J 2 bases; bases outside gene matches: 6. Written as DNA, the CDR3 is TGTGCCAGCAGCCCTGTAGCGGGAGGGGCCACAGATACGCAGTATTTT. It translates to CASSPVAGGATDTQYF.

This clone was detected once. V is TRBV7-3 and J is TRBJ2-7, with 9 bases fitting TRBD1. Looked up from germline, CDR1 is SGHTA and CDR2 is FQGTGA. This CDR3 contains 13 residues. Trimming took 5 bases from V and 4 from J; bases not matched to a gene: 3. CDR3 residues: CASSADRGYEQYF. In nucleotides, the CDR3 is TGTGCCAGCAGCGCCGACAGGGGGTACGAGCAGTACTTC. Filled out from reference TRBV7-3 and TRBJ2-7, the complete variable domain reads GAGVSQTPSNKVTEKGKYVELRCDPISGHTALYWYRQSLGQGPEFLIYFQGTGAADDSGLPNDRFFAVRPEGSVSTLKIQRTERGDSAVYLCASSADRGYEQYFGPGTRLTVT.

Only a few counts were recorded for this clone. The chain recombines TRBV6-2 or TRBV6-3 with TRBJ2-7; 8 positions agree with TRBD2. Germline V gene lookup returns CDR1 MNHEY and CDR2 SVGEGT. This CDR3 comprises 13 residues. V was clipped by 6 bases and J by 3 bases; unmatched bases: 4. CDR3 in DNA: TGTGCCAGCAGCTTCGGGGGGGTCTACGAGCAGTACTTC. Its protein product is CASSFGGVYEQYF.

The chain couples TRBV10-1 to TRBJ2-3; 8 bases match TRBD2. CDR1 WNHNN and CDR2 SYGVQD come from the germline V gene (reference sequence). The CDR3 sequence is 14 residues long. V was pared by 6 bases and J by 2 bases, with 4 bases of the junction left unmatched. The CDR3 loop reads CASSRREVTDTQYF. The CDR3 coding sequence is TGCGCCAGCAGCAGGCGGGAGGTCACAGATACGCAGTATTTT.

The V call is TRBV27, the J call TRBJ2-1; 10 bases are a match to TRBD2. Germline lookup yields CDR1 MNHEY and CDR2 SMNVEV (reference sequence). CDR3 size: 17 residues. The J segment lost 1 base and the V segment lost 5 bases, leaving 8 bases of the junction unmatched. Here the CDR3 reads CASSPTWTSGSYNEQFF. The CDR3 DNA reads as TGTGCCAGCAGTCCCACTTGGACTAGCGGTTCCTACAATGAGCAGTTCTTC.

CDR3 in DNA: TGTGCCAGCAGTGAATCCCCGACAGAATTCGGGGAGCTGTTTTTT. It encodes CASSESPTEFGELFF. The genes are TRBV25-1 and TRBJ2-2; D is possibly TRBD1 (5 bases). Germline assignment: CDR1 MGHDK and CDR2 SYGVNS. V lost 1 base and J 7 bases, leaving 13 bases between the germline ends. The CDR3 spans 15 residues.

The rearrangement links TRBV10-2 to TRBJ1-3; perhaps TRBD1 as D (6 bases). Per germline, CDR1 WSHSY and CDR2 SAAADI. V gave up 0 bases and J gave up 15 bases, with 15 bases separating them. The CDR3 spans 13 residues. Here the CDR3 DNA reads TGCGCCAGCAGTGAGTCGGGACACGACCTAGGATATTTT. Translation: CASSESGHDLGYF.

About this clone itself: The identical CDR3 is also encoded by other nucleotide sequences in the sample. The CDR3 loop is CASSSTSEDEQFF. The CDR3 DNA reads TGTGCCAGCAGCTCGACTAGCGAGGATGAGCAGTTCTTC. The chain is built from TRBV27 and TRBJ2-1; 8 bases are shared with TRBD2. CDR1 is MNHEY and CDR2 is SMNVEV in the germline V gene (reference sequence). This CDR3 contains 13 residues. With 6 bases clipped from V and 8 bases from J, the junction kept 6 bases outside the gene matches.

J is TRBJ2-1 and V is TRBV21-1; TRBD1 is taken as the D call from the table, unchecked against the DNA. TRBV21-1 is given as a pseudogene. The CDR3 runs 16 residues. The CDR3 nucleotides are TGTGCCAGCACCCTGACAGGGCCATTAGGAGTCGGGGAGCAGTTCTTC. It specifies CASTLTGPLGVGEQFF.